The subject of this entry is one T cell receptor (beta chain). Antigen: not known. Looked up from germline, CDR1 is SGHRS and CDR2 is YFSETQ. The V end lost 4 bases, the J end lost 6 bases, and 16 bases lay between the germline ends. The CDR3 is 15 amino acids. Ten immunoSEQ deep assay plates were used to sequence the DNA of unsorted PBMCs. Data came from immunoSEQ multiplex PCR; TCRdb stores just in-frame clones and leaves some out. Of 400,000 to 500,000 clones in the sample, 76% were seen once. The data are from a study of shared clonotypes between healthy human individuals. Broader study findings: Among donors, sharing of clonotypes was expected to be affected by sequencing depth.

Among the donors, all were Caucasian adults who lived in Nashville, Tennessee. Unsorted samples drew genomic DNA from about 100 million PBMCs. The sequence was obtained from a woman between 35 and 50 years old in good health. Some clones in this sample may be carry-over from other donors' samples. This chain joins TRBV5-1 and TRBJ2-2; D is perhaps TRBD2 (5 bases). Material for sequencing was PBMCs. CDR3 residues: CASSQTGGYAGELFF. The CDR3 DNA sequence: TGCGCCAGCAGCCAAACTGGAGGATACGCCGGGGAGCTGTTTTTT.